This TCR beta chain was captured by sequencing in a study of T cell responses to AZD1222 COVID-19 vaccine. General observations from the study: At baseline, seropositivity was found in only a handful of AZD1222 recipients.

TCRdb keeps only in-frame clones here, not all; method: immunoSEQ multiplex PCR. The data contain about 140,000 clones, 92% of them singletons. Pooled in the analysis were second doses at about 4 or about 12 weeks. In its sample, this clone was seen once. What it binds is not known. Sample: peripheral blood, taken 28 days after the second AZD1222 dose. This sequence originates from an adult who received the AZD1222 COVID-19 vaccine.

The CDR3 nucleotides read TGTGCCAGCAGTGAAGTGATTGGCAATCAGCCCCAGCATTTT. Amino acid sequence: CASSEVIGNQPQHF. The chain recombines TRBV28 with TRBJ1-5; no firm D call. Germline CDR1 is MDHEN and CDR2 is SYDVKM. V dropped 5 bases and J dropped 2 bases, with 10 bases sitting between them. The CDR3 is 14 amino acids.